This T cell receptor (beta chain) was captured by sequencing in a study of spatial heterogeneity in lung cancer. The study, taken as a whole, reports: Tumor TCRs that were ubiquitous and expanded showed up in blood more at resection than follow-up.

In its sample, this clonotype was seen many times. The target antigen is unknown. Time point in this sample: sample taken at primary tumor resection. TCRs were sequenced from unsorted whole RNA of tumor, nontumor lung or PBMC. A unique molecular identifier was carried by every single TCR cDNA molecule. Using its own MiXCR run on the 5' RACE reads, TCRdb lists one record per CDR3 protein. Counted here are about 18,000 distinct CDR3 sequences, around 20% occurring once; the ten biggest clones make up more than 13%. The specimen was PBMCs, collected at surgery. This TCR was sampled from a male donor with early-stage non-small cell lung cancer.

The CDR3 loop is CASSIGQGNQPQHF. In nucleotides, the CDR3 is TGTGCCAGTAGTATAGGCCAGGGCAATCAGCCCCAGCATTTT. The gene calls are TRBV19 and TRBJ1-5; the D is unclear. The CDR3 is made up of 14 amino acids. CDR1 is LNHDA and CDR2 is SQIVND in the germline V gene (reference sequence). V shed 1 base and J shed 2 bases, with 6 bases lying between them.